This T cell receptor beta chain came from a study of blood T cell repertoires in COVID-19. Overall study context: The samples span acute and convalescent COVID-19 from the United States, Italy and Spain. T cells, B-cell-depleted T cells, or PBMCs provided the cDNA or gDNA that served as material.

Germline CDR1 and CDR2: MNHNS and SASEGT. The CDR3 covers 15 residues. J gave up 2 bases and V 2 bases, and 1 base lay outside the gene matches. Original processing methods: Counts of nucleated cells, estimated from reference gene primer amplification, were obtained. The assay was immunoSEQ multiplex PCR, and TCRdb's table has in-frame clones only and misses some. That table is the source of V, J and clone size, and D and trimming were worked out from the DNA. This sample carries roughly 84,000 clones, 75% of them seen once, and the ten largest clones take around 4.4%. Sequenced material: peripheral blood. The chain couples TRBV6-1 to TRBJ2-1; 9 nucleotides match TRBD2. This sequence originates from a woman aged 45 to 65 with acute or convalescent COVID-19. CDR3 nucleotides: TGTGCCAGCAGTGAACAGCGGGGGGCCTACAATGAGCAGTTCTTC. It codes for CASSEQRGAYNEQFF.